Listed below are T cell receptor beta chains from one sample, sequenced in a study of T cell responses to AZD1222 COVID-19 vaccine. The assay was immunoSEQ multiplex PCR, and TCRdb's table has in-frame clones only and misses some. The sample holds approximately 110,000 clones, about nine tenths seen once. Material: peripheral blood, obtained on day 0 of AZD1222 vaccination. The receptors were sampled from an adult in good health. Each CDR3 is given with its conserved first and last residue. The D gene is left open where the match is weak. Only part of the rows carry a size: once, few, many, or a class if the clone is expanded.

TRBV4-1	.	.	TRBJ1-2	CASQMIGTRVKGGYTF	TGCGCCAGCCAAATGATTGGGACTCGGGTCAAGGGTGGCTACACCTTC
TRBV3-1/TRBV3-2	few	.	TRBJ2-7	CASSRGGVSSYEQYF	TGTGCCAGCAGCCGAGGCGGGGTTAGCTCCTACGAGCAGTACTTC
TRBV18	.	.	TRBJ2-5	CASSPRNQETQYF	TGTGCCAGCTCACCGCGCAACCAAGAGACCCAGTACTTC
TRBV6-5	.	TRBD1	TRBJ1-3	CATYRGSSGNTIYF	TGTGCGACTTACAGGGGTAGCTCTGGAAACACCATATATTTT
TRBV28	.	.	TRBJ1-1	CASSLNRDTEAFF	TGTGCCAGCAGTTTAAACAGGGACACTGAAGCTTTCTTT
TRBV11-1	.	TRBD1	TRBJ2-7	CASSFQGAYEQYF	TGTGCCAGCAGCTTCCAGGGGGCGTACGAGCAGTACTTC
TRBV28	once	.	TRBJ1-2	CASSFQGGPGYTF	TGTGCCAGCAGTTTTCAGGGAGGGCCGGGCTACACCTTC
TRBV10-1	.	.	TRBJ2-7	CASSEKQGSFHEQYF	TGCGCCAGCAGTGAGAAACAGGGCAGCTTCCACGAGCAGTACTTC
TRBV28	.	TRBD1	TRBJ2-3	CASSSRRQGTQYF	TGTGCCAGCAGTTCTCGGAGACAGGGCACCCAGTATTTT
TRBV7-9	.	TRBD1	TRBJ1-1	CASSLGAVGQENTEAFF	TGTGCCAGCAGCTTAGGGGCCGTAGGACAGGAGAACACTGAAGCTTTCTTT
TRBV29-1	.	.	TRBJ2-3	CSVVVGGYTDTQYF	TGCAGCGTTGTTGTGGGAGGCTATACAGATACGCAGTATTTT
TRBV5-1	.	.	TRBJ1-1	CASSLAMTSEAEAFF	TGCGCCAGCAGCTTGGCCATGACCTCCGAGGCTGAAGCTTTCTTT
TRBV11-2	.	.	TRBJ1-4	CASSLYRGASANEKLFF	TGTGCCAGCAGCTTATATAGGGGCGCGAGCGCTAATGAAAAACTGTTTTTT
TRBV5-1	.	.	TRBJ1-3	CASSLGGSLSSGNTIYF	TGCGCCAGCAGCTTGGGAGGGTCCCTGAGCTCTGGAAACACCATATATTTT